The clone carrying this T cell receptor (beta chain) was counted ten times or more. Arm-PCR of CDR3 regions with iRepertoire HTBI primers generated TCR beta libraries. TCRdb re-called the multiplex PCR reads through MiXCR, storing one row per CDR3 protein. The sample includes about 560,000 distinct CDR3 sequences, roughly 16% of them seen just once. These data originate in a study of regulatory T cells in long-lasting Graves disease. V was pared by 3 bases and J by 6 bases, with 11 bases between. CDR3 length: 13 residues. Time point defined: newly diagnosed GD, antithyroid drugs for less than 3 months. The TCR library was prepared using RNA isolated from PBMCs. The same sample was also studied in work on T cells in Graves' hyperthyroidism and ophthalmopathy.

The receptor was derived from a man younger than 30 with Graves disease. The sample in question was peripheral blood mononuclear cells (PBMCs), obtained at new diagnosis, from a patient treated with antithyroid drugs. The J gene is TRBJ1-1, the V gene TRBV12-3 or TRBV12-4; D might be TRBD1 (5 bases). The CDR3 loop reads CASSLGWGAEAFF. The CDR3 bases are TGTGCCAGCAGTTTGGGTTGGGGGGCTGAAGCTTTCTTT.